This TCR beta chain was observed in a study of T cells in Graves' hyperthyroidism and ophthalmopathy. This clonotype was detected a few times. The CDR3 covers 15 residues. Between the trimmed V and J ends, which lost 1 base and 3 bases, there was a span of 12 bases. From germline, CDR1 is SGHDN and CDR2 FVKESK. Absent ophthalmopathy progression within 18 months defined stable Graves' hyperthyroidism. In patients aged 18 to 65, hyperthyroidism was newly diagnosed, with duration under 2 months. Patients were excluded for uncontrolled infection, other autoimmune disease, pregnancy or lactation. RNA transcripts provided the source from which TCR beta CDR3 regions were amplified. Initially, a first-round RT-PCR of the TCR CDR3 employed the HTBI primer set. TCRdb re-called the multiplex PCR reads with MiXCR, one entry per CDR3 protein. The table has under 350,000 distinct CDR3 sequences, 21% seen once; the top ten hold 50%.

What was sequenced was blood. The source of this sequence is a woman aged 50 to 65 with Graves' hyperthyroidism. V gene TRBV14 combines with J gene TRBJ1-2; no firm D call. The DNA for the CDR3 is TGTGCCAGCAGCCAAGTCGGAGGTAGCGACTATGGCTACACCTTC. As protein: CASSQVGGSDYGYTF.